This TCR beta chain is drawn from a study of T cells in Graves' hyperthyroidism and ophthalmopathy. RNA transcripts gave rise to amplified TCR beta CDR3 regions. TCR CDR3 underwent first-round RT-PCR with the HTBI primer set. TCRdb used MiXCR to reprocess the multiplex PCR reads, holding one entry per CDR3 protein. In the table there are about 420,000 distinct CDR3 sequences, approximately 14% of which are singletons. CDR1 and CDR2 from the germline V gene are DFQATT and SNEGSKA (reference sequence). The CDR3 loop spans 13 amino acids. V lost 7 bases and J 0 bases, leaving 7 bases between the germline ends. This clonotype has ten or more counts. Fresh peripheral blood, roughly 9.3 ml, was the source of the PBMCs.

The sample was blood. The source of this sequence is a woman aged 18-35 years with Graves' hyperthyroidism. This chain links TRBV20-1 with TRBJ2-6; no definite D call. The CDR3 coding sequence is TGCAGTGTCCCTAGCTCTGGGGCCAACGTCCTGACTTTC. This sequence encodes CSVPSSGANVLTF.